The next 3 T cell receptor beta chains were all read from a single sample in a study of blood T cell repertoires in COVID-19. The repertoire was sequenced with immunoSEQ multiplex PCR; TCRdb's copy has only in-frame clones and lacks some. The profile shows 250,000 to 300,000 clones, more than 70% of them singletons. Sequencing was carried out using peripheral blood. The receptors come from a woman in her twenties or thirties who had recovered from COVID-19.

CDR3 sequence: CASSQYSGGEAFF. CDR3 bases: TGTGCCAGCAGCCAATACAGCGGGGGTGAAGCTTTCTTT. The chain uses TRBV14 and TRBJ1-1, with D perhaps matching TRBD1 (5 bases). The CDR3 totals 13 residues. V lost 2 bases, J lost 7 bases, and 11 bases lay in between. Germline CDR1 SGHDN, CDR2 FVKESK.

DNA of the CDR3: TGTGCCATCAGTTCGACAGGCCAAGAGACCCAGTACTTC. Amino acids: CAISSTGQETQYF. The chain has TRBV10-3 and TRBJ2-5, with D possibly TRBD1 on 6 matching bases. The CDR3 has 13 amino acids. The V gene lost 5 bases and the J gene lost 1 base, with 8 bases spanning the gap. Germline V CDR1 and CDR2: ENHRY, SYGVKD.

The chain couples TRBV3-1 (or the pseudogene TRBV3-2) to TRBJ2-7; maybe TRBD2 (5 bases). Germline CDR1 reads LGHDT; CDR2 reads YNNKEL (reference sequence). V lost 0 bases and J 6 bases, leaving 15 bases between the germline ends. The CDR3 length is 15 residues. The CDR3 here is CASSQDRLAVREQYF. The DNA of the CDR3 is TGTGCCAGCAGCCAAGATCGTCTAGCTGTACGCGAGCAGTACTTC.